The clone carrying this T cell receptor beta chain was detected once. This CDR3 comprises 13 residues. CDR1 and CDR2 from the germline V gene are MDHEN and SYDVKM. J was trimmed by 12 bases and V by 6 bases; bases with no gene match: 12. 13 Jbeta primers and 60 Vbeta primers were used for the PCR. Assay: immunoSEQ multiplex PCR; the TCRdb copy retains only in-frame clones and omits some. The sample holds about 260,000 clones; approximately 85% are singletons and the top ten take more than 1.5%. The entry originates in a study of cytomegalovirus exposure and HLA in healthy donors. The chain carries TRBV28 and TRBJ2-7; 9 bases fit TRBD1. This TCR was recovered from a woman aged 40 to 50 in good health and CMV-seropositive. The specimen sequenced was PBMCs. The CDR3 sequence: CASSSNTGGGMYF. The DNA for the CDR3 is TGTGCCAGCAGCTCTAATACAGGGGGCGGTATGTACTTC.